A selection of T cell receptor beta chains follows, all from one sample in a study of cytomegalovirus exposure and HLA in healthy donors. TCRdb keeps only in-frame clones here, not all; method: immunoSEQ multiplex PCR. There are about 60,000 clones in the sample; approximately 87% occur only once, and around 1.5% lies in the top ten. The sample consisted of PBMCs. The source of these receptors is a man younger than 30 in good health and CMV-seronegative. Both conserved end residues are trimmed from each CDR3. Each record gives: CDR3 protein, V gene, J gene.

CDR3 protein: ASSLSGGGNTDTQY
V gene: TRBV7-2
J gene: TRBJ2-3

CDR3 protein: ASSLRRGRRDTEAF
V gene: TRBV7-2
J gene: TRBJ1-1

CDR3 protein: ASSPFRGRTDTQY
V gene: TRBV7-8
J gene: TRBJ2-3

CDR3 protein: ASRLRDPTSDEQF
V gene: TRBV12-2
J gene: TRBJ2-1

CDR3 protein: ASSRQGATDTQY
V gene: TRBV18
J gene: TRBJ2-3

CDR3 protein: ASSDGRGRTNTQY
V gene: TRBV5-4
J gene: TRBJ2-3

CDR3 protein: SVVGTDTQY
V gene: TRBV29-1
J gene: TRBJ2-3

CDR3 protein: ASSYQGLAFAETQY
V gene: TRBV6-5
J gene: TRBJ2-5

CDR3 protein: ASSRPLRGGGEETQY
V gene: TRBV7-6
J gene: TRBJ2-5

CDR3 protein: ASSPPSGDTIY
V gene: TRBV7-2
J gene: TRBJ1-3

CDR3 protein: ASSQDSYGYT
V gene: TRBV4-2
J gene: TRBJ1-2

CDR3 protein: ASSFAGAGTEAF
V gene: TRBV5-6
J gene: TRBJ1-1

CDR3 protein: ASSYDGYT
V gene: TRBV5-1
J gene: TRBJ1-2

CDR3 protein: ASSSLYEQY
V gene: TRBV28
J gene: TRBJ2-7

CDR3 protein: AISDMPPRAF
V gene: TRBV10-3
J gene: TRBJ1-1

CDR3 protein: ASSPGQAAIYGYT
V gene: TRBV5-4
J gene: TRBJ1-2

CDR3 protein: AISRTGGSYGYT
V gene: TRBV10-3
J gene: TRBJ1-2

CDR3 protein: ASSNLGTQYGYT
V gene: TRBV7-6
J gene: TRBJ1-2

CDR3 protein: ASTPSEANYGYT
V gene: TRBV9
J gene: TRBJ1-2

CDR3 protein: AISDRGGNTEAF
V gene: TRBV10-3
J gene: TRBJ1-1

CDR3 protein: ASSRTVNEQF
V gene: TRBV27
J gene: TRBJ2-1

CDR3 protein: SVGTARSYEQY
V gene: TRBV29-1
J gene: TRBJ2-7

CDR3 protein: ASGNDQPQH
V gene: TRBV6-5
J gene: TRBJ1-5

CDR3 protein: SVDETGVGETQY
V gene: TRBV29-1
J gene: TRBJ2-5

CDR3 protein: ASSDSSSGNTIY
V gene: TRBV18
J gene: TRBJ1-3

CDR3 protein: ASSSGVRGTEAF
V gene: TRBV7-3
J gene: TRBJ1-1

CDR3 protein: ASAGTSFPQDTQY
V gene: TRBV11-3
J gene: TRBJ2-3

CDR3 protein: ASAGQGYEQY
V gene: TRBV6-5
J gene: TRBJ2-7

CDR3 protein: ASSLRHTSNQPQH
V gene: TRBV28
J gene: TRBJ1-5

CDR3 protein: ASSSGFGYT
V gene: TRBV6-5
J gene: TRBJ1-2

CDR3 protein: ASSPDWSGMDSPLH
V gene: TRBV5-8
J gene: TRBJ1-6

CDR3 protein: AWSLSYRENTEAF
V gene: TRBV30
J gene: TRBJ1-1

CDR3 protein: ASRTYNEQF
V gene: TRBV7-9
J gene: TRBJ2-1

CDR3 protein: AHPVRWANTGELF
V gene: TRBV6-1
J gene: TRBJ2-2

CDR3 protein: ASSRQESAF
V gene: TRBV2
J gene: TRBJ1-1

CDR3 protein: ASSELGPKTKDQY
V gene: TRBV28
J gene: TRBJ2-5

CDR3 protein: SVELSTGVLGETQY
V gene: TRBV29-1
J gene: TRBJ2-5

CDR3 protein: AISASGLAYEQY
V gene: TRBV10-3
J gene: TRBJ2-7

CDR3 protein: ASATGGGYGYT
V gene: TRBV19
J gene: TRBJ1-2

CDR3 protein: ATSRGTGDEQF
V gene: TRBV19
J gene: TRBJ2-1

CDR3 protein: ASSQGWTNYEQY
V gene: TRBV4-2
J gene: TRBJ2-7

CDR3 protein: AWSVHAPRGENYGYT
V gene: TRBV30
J gene: TRBJ1-2

CDR3 protein: ASSFGQGANTEAF
V gene: TRBV7-8
J gene: TRBJ1-1

CDR3 protein: ASSLPGPTYEQY
V gene: TRBV5-1
J gene: TRBJ2-7

CDR3 protein: ASSSETGEGAPLH
V gene: TRBV18
J gene: TRBJ1-6

CDR3 protein: ASRLGAPRGGGSPLH
V gene: TRBV12-2
J gene: TRBJ1-6

CDR3 protein: ASSQEIYSLAPRYGYT
V gene: TRBV4-1
J gene: TRBJ1-2

CDR3 protein: ASSLYDRRDEQF
V gene: TRBV7-9
J gene: TRBJ2-1

CDR3 protein: ASSEMGGGASTDTQY
V gene: TRBV6-1
J gene: TRBJ2-3